The 12 T cell receptor beta chains presented below share a single source sample, sequenced in a study of T cell responses to AZD1222 COVID-19 vaccine. Produced via immunoSEQ multiplex PCR; TCRdb's table is partial and in-frame only. Of roughly 120,000 clones listed, around 87% are singletons. The specimen was peripheral blood, collected on day 0 of AZD1222 vaccination. Source of these receptors: an adult in good health.

J is TRBJ2-7 and V is TRBV2, with D hard to call. The V gene lost 2 bases and the J gene lost 5 bases, with 4 bases spanning the gap. The CDR3 runs to 11 residues. Germline V CDR1 and CDR2: SNHLY, FYNNEI. DNA for the CDR3: TGTGCCAGCAGTGAAAGGAACGAGCAGTACTTC. It is translated as CASSERNEQYF.

The chain employs TRBV11-2 and TRBJ1-1; D not resolved. The V gene's germline CDR1 is SGHAT and CDR2 FQNNGV. Trimming took 1 base from V and 1 from J, leaving 4 bases between them. The CDR3 contains 13 residues. CDR3 protein: CASSLVRNTEAFF. The CDR3 nucleotides are TGTGCCAGCAGCTTAGTTCGGAACACTGAAGCTTTCTTT.

The gene calls are TRBV5-1 and TRBJ2-7; D assignment may be TRBD1 or TRBD2 (5 bases each). The V end was cut by 1 base, the J end by 0 bases, with 14 bases between. The V gene's germline CDR1 is SGHRS and CDR2 YFSETQ. CDR3 size: 16 residues. CDR3 DNA: TGCGCCAGCAGCTTGATTTGGGACCAACCCTCCTACGAGCAGTACTTC. Protein sequence: CASSLIWDQPSYEQYF.

The chain carries TRBV18 and TRBJ2-3; D ambiguous. Germline CDR1 and CDR2: KGHSH and LQKENI. This CDR3 is built from 11 residues. The V gene lost 3 bases and the J gene lost 6 bases, with 4 bases spanning the gap. The CDR3 coding sequence is TGTGCCAGCTCACCGCTCGATACGCAGTATTTT. This gives the protein CASSPLDTQYF.

The J gene is TRBJ2-4, the V gene TRBV4-1, with a weak D call TRBD2 (7 bases). CDR3 length equals 16 residues. Looked up from germline, CDR1 is MGHRA and CDR2 is YSYEKL. Trimming took 1 base from V and 10 from J, leaving 20 bases between them. The CDR3 DNA reads TGCGCCAGCAGCCAAGTGGAGATAGGGGGGGCGGGAATTCAGTACTTC. Amino acids: CASSQVEIGGAGIQYF.

The chain joins TRBV4-2 to TRBJ1-2, with D possibly being TRBD1 (5 bases). V lost 0 bases to trimming and J lost 0 bases, with 14 bases between them. Germline V gives CDR1 LGHNA, CDR2 YNFKEQ. The CDR3 consists of 17 residues. The CDR3 bases are TGTGCCAGCAGCCAAGAGGTCTTCGGGGACCCTAACTATGGCTACACCTTC. This gives the protein CASSQEVFGDPNYGYTF.

V is TRBV9 and J is TRBJ1-1; TRBD1 agrees at 10 bases. After removal of 3 bases from V and 3 bases from J, the junction contained 5 bases not matched to a gene. The germline V gene encodes CDR1 SGDLS and CDR2 YYNGEE. CDR3 length: 15 residues. The CDR3 DNA follows: TGTGCCAGCAGCGATGTGGGACAGGGGTACACTGAAGCTTTCTTT. It translates to CASSDVGQGYTEAFF. Combining the CDR3 with reference TRBV9 and TRBJ1-1 gives the whole variable domain DSGVTQTPKHLITATGQRVTLRCSPRSGDLSVYWYQQSLDQGLQFLIQYYNGEERAKGNILERFSAQQFPDLHSELNLSSLELGDSALYFCASSDVGQGYTEAFFGQGTRLTVV.

This clone was observed at least ten times. The chain couples TRBV3-1 (or the pseudogene TRBV3-2) to TRBJ1-6; D is uncertain. Trimming took 1 base from V and 8 from J, leaving 9 bases between them. The CDR3 is 14 residues long. CDR1 LGHDT and CDR2 YNNKEL come from the germline V gene (reference sequence). CDR3 residues: CASSQVGLDSPLHF. Written as DNA, the CDR3 is TGTGCCAGCAGCCAAGTCGGCCTGGATTCACCCCTCCACTTT.

This clone appeared a single time. The J gene is TRBJ1-1, the V gene TRBV9; perhaps TRBD1 as D (5 bases). V dropped 3 bases and J dropped 1 base, with 13 bases sitting between them. CDR1 and CDR2 (germline): SGDLS, YYNGEE. This CDR3 is 15 amino acids long. The CDR3 DNA reads TGTGCCAGCAGCGGCACAACAGGAGGGAACACTGAAGCTTTCTTT. As protein: CASSGTTGGNTEAFF.

The chain uses TRBV7-9 and TRBJ1-5; TRBD1 matches at 12 bases. The junction had 5 bases not matched to a gene; V was cut back by 6 bases and J by 5 bases. Per germline, CDR1 SEHNR and CDR2 FQNEAQ (reference sequence). CDR3 size: 15 residues. The CDR3 loop is CASSRGDRGHQPQHF. CDR3 nucleotide sequence: TGTGCCAGCAGTCGGGGGGACAGGGGGCATCAGCCCCAGCATTTT.

The chain couples TRBV3-1 (or the pseudogene TRBV3-2) to TRBJ1-1; D ambiguous. The CDR3 covers 13 residues. V was pared by 0 bases and J by 7 bases, with 9 bases between. Germline CDR1 is LGHDT and CDR2 is YNNKEL (reference sequence). This CDR3 is CASSQDLESEAFF. CDR3 coding DNA: TGTGCCAGCAGCCAAGATCTGGAAAGTGAAGCTTTCTTT.

The J gene is TRBJ2-1, the V gene TRBV5-1; D gene ambiguous. This CDR3 has 17 residues. CDR1 is SGHRS and CDR2 is YFSETQ in the germline V gene. V was cut by 1 base and J by 8 bases, with 22 bases left in between. The CDR3 here is CASSLTPAWSSGDEQFF. The CDR3 DNA is TGCGCCAGCAGCTTGACCCCGGCGTGGTCATCTGGTGATGAGCAGTTCTTC.